This T cell receptor (beta chain) is from a study of T cells in Graves' hyperthyroidism and ophthalmopathy. Newly diagnosed patients aged 18 to 65 had hyperthyroidism of under 2 months' duration. The ends lost 6 bases at V and 3 bases at J; junction bases unmatched: 6. There are 14 residues in the CDR3. The V gene's germline CDR1 is DFQATT and CDR2 SNEGSKA (reference sequence). This clonotype was counted only a few times. RNA transcripts provided the source from which TCR beta CDR3 regions were amplified. HTBI primers were the set used in a first-round RT-PCR of the TCR CDR3. TCRdb re-called the multiplex PCR reads with MiXCR, one entry per CDR3 protein. This table has some 560,000 distinct CDR3 sequences, 14% appearing once.

Sequencing was done on a sample of blood. The chain employs TRBV20-1 and TRBJ2-2; 8 bases align to TRBD2. This clonotype was obtained from a woman aged 40 to 50 with Graves' hyperthyroidism. CDR3 amino acids: CSAESGSHTGELFF. The CDR3 DNA follows: TGCAGTGCAGAAAGCGGGAGCCACACCGGGGAGCTGTTTTTT.